A single sample is the source of the 7 T cell receptor beta chains below, sequenced in a study of blood T cells in healthy people across ages. The second PCR ran 7 to 11 cycles with a sample-barcoded 5' primer and J-beta primers. TCRdb re-called the 5' RACE reads through MiXCR, storing one row per CDR3 protein. The table lists about 780,000 distinct CDR3 sequences, around 50% of them singletons, with about a sixth in the top ten. The sequenced material came from blood. Source of these receptors: a man at least 80 years old in good health.

The sample holds a few counts of this clonotype. The gene calls are TRBV7-2 and TRBJ2-1, with 9 nucleotides matching TRBD1. The CDR3 is made up of 14 amino acids. The V gene's germline CDR1 is SGHTA and CDR2 FQGNSA. The junction had 8 bases not matched to a gene; V was cut back by 5 bases and J by 9 bases. CDR3 sequence reads: CASSRGQGLSEQFF. For the CDR3, the DNA is TGTGCCAGCAGCCGAGGACAGGGGCTCAGTGAGCAGTTCTTC.

In DNA form, the CDR3 reads TGTGCCAGCATCAAGGCAGGGGGCAGAAGTACCGGGGAGCTGTTTTTT. Translated, it gives CASIKAGGRSTGELFF. The V gene is TRBV12-3 or TRBV12-4, the J gene TRBJ2-2; TRBD1 matches 8 bases. CDR3 length: 16 residues. V gave up 7 bases and J gave up 5 bases; unmatched junction bases: 12.

This clonotype was seen a handful of times. The chain couples TRBV28 to TRBJ2-7; D might be TRBD1 (5 bases). Germline CDR1 and CDR2: MDHEN and SYDVKM. There are 14 residues in the CDR3. The V and J ends lost 5 bases and 0 bases respectively, with 11 bases between them. CDR3 in DNA: TGTGCCAGCAGTCCCTGGGGCAGCTCCTACGAGCAGTACTTC. Its translation: CASSPWGSSYEQYF. Full variable domain (missing parts from reference TRBV28 and TRBJ2-7): DVKVTQSSRYLVKRTGEKVFLECVQDMDHENMFWYRQDPGLGLRLIYFSYDVKMKEKGDIPEGYSVSREKKERFSLILESASTNQTSMYLCASSPWGSSYEQYFGPGTRLTVT.

This clonotype turned up a few times. V usage is TRBV5-1 and J usage is TRBJ2-7, with 8 bases identical to TRBD2. The CDR3 length is 15 residues. J lost 2 bases, V lost 2 bases, and 6 bases had no gene match. Germline CDR1 reads SGHRS; CDR2 reads YFSETQ. The CDR3 coding sequence is TGCGCCAGCAGCTTACAGCGGGAGAGCCCCTACGAGCAGTACTTC. Protein product: CASSLQRESPYEQYF.

This chain's CDR3 is CASRTYRGSYNEQYF. CDR3 coding DNA: TGTGCCAGCAGAACATACAGGGGCTCCTACAATGAGCAGTACTTC. V gene TRBV28 combines with J gene TRBJ2-1, with 7 bases aligning to TRBD1. The end of the DNA fits TRBJ2-7 better, so the J call may be wrong. CDR1 and CDR2 from the germline V gene are MDHEN and SYDVKM. This CDR3 comprises 15 residues.

This clonotype was detected many times. V is TRBV18 and J is TRBJ2-7; 10 bases are shared with TRBD2. Germline V gives CDR1 KGHSH, CDR2 LQKENI. The V segment lost 8 bases and the J segment 0 bases; nucleotides outside the gene matches: 4. The CDR3 contains 14 residues. CDR3 residues: CASSPSGSSYEQYF. In nucleotides, the CDR3 is TGTGCCAGCAGCCCTAGCGGGAGCTCCTACGAGCAGTACTTC.

This clonotype turned up a few times. Written as DNA, the CDR3 is TGTGCCAGCAGCCAAATGAGTGCAGATACGCAGTATTTT. Translated, it gives CASSQMSADTQYF. The gene calls are TRBV28 and TRBJ2-3; D unclear. There are 13 residues in the CDR3. Trimming removed 6 bases at V and 4 bases at J, with 11 bases between. Germline loops: CDR1 MDHEN, CDR2 SYDVKM.